This is a list of T cell receptor beta chains from one sample in a study of shared clonotypes between healthy human individuals. Sequencing used immunoSEQ multiplex PCR; TCRdb keeps in-frame clones, though not all of them. Altogether 550,000 to 600,000 clones are present, 98% being singletons, with the ten largest covering 0.3%. Sequenced sample: naive CD8+ T cells sorted from blood. Every receptor here comes from a man aged 25 to 40 in good health. Both conserved end residues are part of each CDR3. A D gene is named only where the DNA matches it firmly. The listing skips clone size in some rows; elsewhere it reads once, few, many or a size class.

cdr3_length clone_size j_call v_call d_call cdr3_nt cdr3_aa
15 . TRBJ1-1 TRBV6-1 . TGTGCCAGCAGTGTCTCGACCGCCCTGAACACTGAAGCTTTCTTT CASSVSTALNTEAFF
15 . TRBJ2-7 TRBV27 TRBD1 TGTGCCAGCAGTGTAGGGACAGGGGGGTCCTACGAGCAGTACTTC CASSVGTGGSYEQYF
17 . TRBJ1-1 TRBV15 TRBD1 TGTGCCACCAGCAGTCAAGCCATTCGGGACAGGGGGCTTGAAGCTTTCTTT CATSSQAIRDRGLEAFF
18 . TRBJ2-7 TRBV7-8 TRBD2 TGTGCCAGCAGCTTAGGACCCCGCCTAGCGGGCCACACCTACGAGCAGTACTTC CASSLGPRLAGHTYEQYF
15 . TRBJ2-1 TRBV2 TRBD2 TGTGCCAGCAGTGGGAGTCTAGCGGACTACAATGAGCAGTTCTTC CASSGSLADYNEQFF
16 . TRBJ2-1 TRBV5-1 TRBD2 TGCGCCAGCAGCGAATCCTTAGGACTAGCGCTCAATGAGCAGTTCTTC CASSESLGLALNEQFF
11 . TRBJ1-1 TRBV7-2 . TGTGCCAGCAGCTTAGGAGCGGGAGCTTTCTTT CASSLGAGAFF
15 once TRBJ1-2 TRBV11-2 . TGTGCCAGCAGCTTAGTCGGATACAGGGAGAATGGCTACACCTTC CASSLVGYRENGYTF
11 . TRBJ2-1 TRBV4-1 . TGCGCCAGCAGCCGGAGTAGTGAGCAGTTCTTC CASSRSSEQFF
16 . TRBJ2-3 TRBV27 TRBD2 TGTGCCAGCAGTTCAGAAGCGGGAGGGCCGACAGATACGCAGTATTTT CASSSEAGGPTDTQYF
15 . TRBJ2-2 TRBV7-6 . TGTGCCAGCAGCTTCGGGGACGATTGGGACGGGGAGCTGTTTTTT CASSFGDDWDGELFF